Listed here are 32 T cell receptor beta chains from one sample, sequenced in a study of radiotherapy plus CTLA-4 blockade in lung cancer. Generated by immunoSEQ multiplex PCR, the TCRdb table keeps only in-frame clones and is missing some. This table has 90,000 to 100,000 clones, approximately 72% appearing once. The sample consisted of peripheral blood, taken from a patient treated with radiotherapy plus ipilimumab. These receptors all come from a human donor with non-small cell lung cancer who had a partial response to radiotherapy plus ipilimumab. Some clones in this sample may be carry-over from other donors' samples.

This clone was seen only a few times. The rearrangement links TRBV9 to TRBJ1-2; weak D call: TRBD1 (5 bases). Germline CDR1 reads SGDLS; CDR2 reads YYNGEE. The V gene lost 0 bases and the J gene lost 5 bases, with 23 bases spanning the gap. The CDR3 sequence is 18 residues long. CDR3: CASSVDPAPAGMAYGYTF. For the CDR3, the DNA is TGTGCCAGCAGCGTAGACCCAGCCCCGGCAGGGATGGCATATGGCTACACCTTC.

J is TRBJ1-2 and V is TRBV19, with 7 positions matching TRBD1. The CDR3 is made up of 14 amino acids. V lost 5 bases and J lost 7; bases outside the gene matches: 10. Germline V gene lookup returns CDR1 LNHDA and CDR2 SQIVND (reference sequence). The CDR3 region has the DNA TGTGCCAGTAGTTATGAGACAGGGCTTGCTGGCTACACCTTC. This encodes CASSYETGLAGYTF.

CDR3 sequence: CASSVSRFGNEQFF. The CDR3 nucleotides read TGTGCCAGCAGCGTAAGTCGGTTTGGCAATGAGCAGTTCTTC. V is TRBV2 and J is TRBJ2-1; D remains ambiguous. Germline CDR1 SNHLY, CDR2 FYNNEI. The CDR3 loop spans 14 amino acids. Trimming stripped 6 bases from V and 6 bases from J, with 15 bases between. The variable domain in full, completed from reference TRBV2 and TRBJ2-1, reads EPEVTQTPSHQVTQMGQEVILRCVPISNHLYFYWYRQILGQKVEFLVSFYNNEISEKSEIFDDQFSVERPDGSNFTLKIRSTKLEDSAMYFCASSVSRFGNEQFFGPGTRLTVL.

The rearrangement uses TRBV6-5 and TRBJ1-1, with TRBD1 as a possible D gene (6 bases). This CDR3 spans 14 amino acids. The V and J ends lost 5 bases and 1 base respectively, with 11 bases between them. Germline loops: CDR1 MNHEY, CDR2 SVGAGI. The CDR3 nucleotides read TGTGCCAGCAGTACTATACAGGGGAACACTGAAGCTTTCTTT. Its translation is CASSTIQGNTEAFF.

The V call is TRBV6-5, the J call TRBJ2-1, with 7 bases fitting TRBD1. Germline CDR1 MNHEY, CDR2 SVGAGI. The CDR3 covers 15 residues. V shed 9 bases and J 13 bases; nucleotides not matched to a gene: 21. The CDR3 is CASRPGQPGPTAQFF. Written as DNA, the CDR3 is TGTGCCAGTCGCCCGGGACAGCCAGGGCCTACCGCTCAGTTCTTC.

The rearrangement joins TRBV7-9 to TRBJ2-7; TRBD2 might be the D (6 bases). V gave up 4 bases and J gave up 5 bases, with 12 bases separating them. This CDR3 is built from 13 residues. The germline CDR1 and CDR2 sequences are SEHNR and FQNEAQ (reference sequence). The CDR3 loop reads CASSYSGGDEQYF. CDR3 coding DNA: TGTGCCAGCAGCTATTCGGGCGGGGACGAGCAGTACTTC.

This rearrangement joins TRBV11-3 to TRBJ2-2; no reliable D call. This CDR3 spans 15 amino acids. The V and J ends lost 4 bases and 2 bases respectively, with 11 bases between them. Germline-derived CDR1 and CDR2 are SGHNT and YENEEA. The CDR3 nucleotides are TGTGCCAGCAGCTCCCTGAACAGTAACACCGGGGAGCTGTTTTTT. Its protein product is CASSSLNSNTGELFF.

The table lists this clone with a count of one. CDR3 amino acids: CASSSPALGGVLGTGELFF. CDR3 nucleotide sequence: TGTGCCAGCAGCTCACCCGCCCTTGGCGGGGTTTTAGGCACCGGGGAGCTGTTTTTT. V usage is TRBV7-9 and J usage is TRBJ2-2; possible D gene TRBD2, 6 bases. CDR3 length equals 19 residues. Trimming cost V 4 bases and J 4 bases, with 25 bases left between them. The germline gives CDR1 SEHNR, CDR2 FQNEAQ (reference sequence).

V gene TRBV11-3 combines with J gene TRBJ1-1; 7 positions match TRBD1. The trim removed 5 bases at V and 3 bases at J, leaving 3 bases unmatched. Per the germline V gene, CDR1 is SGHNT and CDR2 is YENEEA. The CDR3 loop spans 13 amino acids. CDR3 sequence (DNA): TGTGCCAGCAGCGTACAGGGGTACACTGAAGCTTTCTTT. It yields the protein CASSVQGYTEAFF.

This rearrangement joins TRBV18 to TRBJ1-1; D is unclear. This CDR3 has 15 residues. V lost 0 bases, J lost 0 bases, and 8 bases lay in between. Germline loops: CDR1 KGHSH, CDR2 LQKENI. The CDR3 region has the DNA TGTGCCAGCTCACCACCGAAGAACTTGAACACTGAAGCTTTCTTT. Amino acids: CASSPPKNLNTEAFF.

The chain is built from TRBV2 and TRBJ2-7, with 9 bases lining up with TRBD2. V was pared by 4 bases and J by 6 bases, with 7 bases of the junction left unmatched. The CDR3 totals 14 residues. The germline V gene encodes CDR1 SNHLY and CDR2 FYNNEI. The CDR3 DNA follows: TGTGCCAGCAGTGGGGTTAGCGGGAGATCCGAGCAGTACTTC. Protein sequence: CASSGVSGRSEQYF.

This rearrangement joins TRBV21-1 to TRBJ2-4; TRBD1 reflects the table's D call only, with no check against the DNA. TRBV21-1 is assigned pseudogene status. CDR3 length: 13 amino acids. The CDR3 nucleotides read TGTGCCAGCAGCCCGAGTAGGGGGAACATTCAGTACTTC. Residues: CASSPSRGNIQYF.

The CDR3 DNA reads TGTGCCAGCAGCAAAGAGTTCAGTGGCTTGAACACTGAAGCTTTCTTT. This encodes CASSKEFSGLNTEAFF. The chain carries TRBV21-1 and TRBJ1-1; the table's TRBD1 call for D was not verified on the DNA. TRBV21-1 is marked as a pseudogene. The CDR3 loop spans 16 amino acids.

Written as DNA, the CDR3 is TGTGCCAGCAGCGAGTACAGGGTCTTGAACACTGAAGCTTTCTTT. It is translated as CASSEYRVLNTEAFF. This rearrangement joins TRBV5-8 to TRBJ1-1; possible D gene TRBD1, 6 bases. This CDR3 has 15 residues. V gave up 4 bases and J gave up 0 bases, with 13 bases separating them. The germline V gene has CDR1 SGHTS and CDR2 YDEGEE.

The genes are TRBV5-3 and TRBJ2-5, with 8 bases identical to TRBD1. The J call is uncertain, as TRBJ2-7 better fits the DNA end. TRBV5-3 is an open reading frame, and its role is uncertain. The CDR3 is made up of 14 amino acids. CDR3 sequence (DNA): TGTGCCAGAAGCTGCCCTCTGACAGGGGCCGAGCAGTACTTC. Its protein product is CARSCPLTGAEQYF.

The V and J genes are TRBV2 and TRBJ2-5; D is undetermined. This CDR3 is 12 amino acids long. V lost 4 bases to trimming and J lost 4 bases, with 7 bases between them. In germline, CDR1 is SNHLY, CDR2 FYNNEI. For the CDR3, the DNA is TGTGCCAGCAGTGTCCTCCCAGAGACCCAGTACTTC. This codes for CASSVLPETQYF.

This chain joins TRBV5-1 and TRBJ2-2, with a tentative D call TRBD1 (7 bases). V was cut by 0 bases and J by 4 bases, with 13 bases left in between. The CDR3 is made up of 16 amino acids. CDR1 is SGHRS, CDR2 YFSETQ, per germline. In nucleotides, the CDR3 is TGCGCCAGCAGCTTGGGGGCAGGGGGGAGCACCGGGGAGCTGTTTTTT. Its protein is CASSLGAGGSTGELFF.

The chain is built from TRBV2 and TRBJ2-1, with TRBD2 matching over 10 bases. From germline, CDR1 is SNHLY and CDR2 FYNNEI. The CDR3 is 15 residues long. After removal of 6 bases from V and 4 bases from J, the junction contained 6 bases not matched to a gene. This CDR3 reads CASSGLADMYNEQFF. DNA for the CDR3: TGTGCCAGCAGCGGACTAGCGGATATGTACAATGAGCAGTTCTTC.

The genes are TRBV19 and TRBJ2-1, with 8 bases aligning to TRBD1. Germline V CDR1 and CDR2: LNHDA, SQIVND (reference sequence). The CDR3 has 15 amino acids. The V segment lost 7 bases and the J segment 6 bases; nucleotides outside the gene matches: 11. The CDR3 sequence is CASTTDRGDPNEQFF. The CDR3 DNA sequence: TGTGCCAGTACCACCGACAGGGGAGATCCCAATGAGCAGTTCTTC.

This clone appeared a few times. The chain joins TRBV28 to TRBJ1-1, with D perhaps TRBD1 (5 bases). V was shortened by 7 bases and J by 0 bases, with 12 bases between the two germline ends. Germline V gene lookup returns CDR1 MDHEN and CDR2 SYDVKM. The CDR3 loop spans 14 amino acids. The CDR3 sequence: CASIETALNTEAFF. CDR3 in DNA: TGTGCCAGCATAGAGACAGCCTTGAACACTGAAGCTTTCTTT.

The CDR3 protein is CASSESVNSPYEQYF. The CDR3 coding sequence is TGTGCCAGCAGTGAGTCTGTTAACAGCCCCTACGAGCAGTACTTC. The rearrangement joins TRBV6-1 to TRBJ2-5; D uncertain. The J call may be incorrect, as the DNA end agrees better with TRBJ2-7. This CDR3 has 15 residues. Germline lookup yields CDR1 MNHNS and CDR2 SASEGT.

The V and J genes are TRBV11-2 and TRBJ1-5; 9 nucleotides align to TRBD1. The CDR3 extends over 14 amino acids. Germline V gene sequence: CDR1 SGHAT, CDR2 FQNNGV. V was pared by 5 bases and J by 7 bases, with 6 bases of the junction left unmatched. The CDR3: CASSGTGFKQPQHF. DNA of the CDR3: TGTGCCAGCAGCGGGACAGGGTTCAAGCAGCCCCAGCATTTT.

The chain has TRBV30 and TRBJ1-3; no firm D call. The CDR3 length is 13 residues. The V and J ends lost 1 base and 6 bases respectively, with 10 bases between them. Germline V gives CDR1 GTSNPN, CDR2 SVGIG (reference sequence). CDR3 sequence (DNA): TGTGCCTGGAGTGCAGACGCGGCAAACACCATATATTTT. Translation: CAWSADAANTIYF.

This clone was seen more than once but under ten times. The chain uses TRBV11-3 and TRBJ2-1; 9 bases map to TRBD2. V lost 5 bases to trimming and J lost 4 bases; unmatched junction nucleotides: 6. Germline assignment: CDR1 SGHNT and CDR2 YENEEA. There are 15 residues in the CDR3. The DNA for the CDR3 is TGTGCCAGCAGCGGCGCTAGCGGGGATTACAATGAGCAGTTCTTC. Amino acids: CASSGASGDYNEQFF.

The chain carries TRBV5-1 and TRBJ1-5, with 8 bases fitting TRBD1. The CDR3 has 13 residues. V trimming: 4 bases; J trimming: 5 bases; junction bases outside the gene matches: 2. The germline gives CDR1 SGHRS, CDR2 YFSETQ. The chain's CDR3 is CASSLGQDQPQHF. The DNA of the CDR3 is TGCGCCAGCAGCCTGGGACAGGATCAGCCCCAGCATTTT.

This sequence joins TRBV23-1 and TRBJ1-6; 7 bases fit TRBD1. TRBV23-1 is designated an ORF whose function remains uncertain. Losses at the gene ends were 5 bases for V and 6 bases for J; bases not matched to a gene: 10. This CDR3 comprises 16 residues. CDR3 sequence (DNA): TGCGCCAGCAGTTCAAGCGGGGGGACAGTTAATTCACCCCTCCACTTT. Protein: CASSSSGGTVNSPLHF.

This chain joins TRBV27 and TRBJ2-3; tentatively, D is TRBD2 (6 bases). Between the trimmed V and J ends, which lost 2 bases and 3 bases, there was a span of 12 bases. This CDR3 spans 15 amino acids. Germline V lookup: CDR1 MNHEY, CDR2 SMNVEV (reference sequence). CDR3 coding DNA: TGTGCCAGCAGTTTACAGGCGGGGTGGACAGATACGCAGTATTTT. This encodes CASSLQAGWTDTQYF.

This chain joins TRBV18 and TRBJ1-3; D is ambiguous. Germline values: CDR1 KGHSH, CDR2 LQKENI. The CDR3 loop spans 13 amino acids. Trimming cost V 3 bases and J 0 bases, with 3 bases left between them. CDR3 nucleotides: TGTGCCAGCTCACCTAGCTCTGGAAACACCATATATTTT. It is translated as CASSPSSGNTIYF.

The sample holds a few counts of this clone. This chain's CDR3 is CASSPPGTPAGNTIYF. The DNA of the CDR3 is TGTGCCAGCTCACCACCTGGCACCCCAGCGGGAAACACCATATATTTT. The rearrangement links TRBV18 to TRBJ1-3; D is undetermined. V shed 0 bases and J shed 4 bases, with 13 bases lying between them. Germline V CDR1 and CDR2: KGHSH, LQKENI. This CDR3 contains 16 residues. The full variable domain, completed using reference TRBV18 and TRBJ1-3, is NAGVMQNPRHLVRRRGQEARLRCSPMKGHSHVYWYRQLPEEGLKFMVYLQKENIIDESGMPKERFSAEFPKEGPSILRIQQVVRGDSAAYFCASSPPGTPAGNTIYFGEGSWLTVV.

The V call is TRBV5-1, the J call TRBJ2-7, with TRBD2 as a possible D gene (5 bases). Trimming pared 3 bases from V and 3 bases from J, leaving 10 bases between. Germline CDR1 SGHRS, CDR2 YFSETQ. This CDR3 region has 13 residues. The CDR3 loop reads CASSSLRDYEQYF. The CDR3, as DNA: TGCGCCAGCAGCTCGCTCCGGGACTACGAGCAGTACTTC. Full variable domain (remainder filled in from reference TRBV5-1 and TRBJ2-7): KAGVTQTPRYLIKTRGQQVTLSCSPISGHRSVSWYQQTPGQGLQFLFEYFSETQRNKGNFPGRFSGRQFSNSRSEMNVSTLELGDSALYLCASSSLRDYEQYFGPGTRLTVT.

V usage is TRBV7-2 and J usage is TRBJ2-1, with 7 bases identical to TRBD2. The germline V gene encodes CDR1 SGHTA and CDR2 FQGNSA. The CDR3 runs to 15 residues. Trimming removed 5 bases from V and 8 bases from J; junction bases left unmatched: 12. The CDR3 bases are TGTGCCAGCAGCCAAGAGGGGAGGGCCGTTGATGAGCAGTTCTTC. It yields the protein CASSQEGRAVDEQFF.

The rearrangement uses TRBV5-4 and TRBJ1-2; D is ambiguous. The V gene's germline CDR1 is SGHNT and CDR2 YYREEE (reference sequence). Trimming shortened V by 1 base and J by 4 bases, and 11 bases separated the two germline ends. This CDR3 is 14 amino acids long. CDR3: CASSLQSSRYGYTF. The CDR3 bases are TGTGCCAGCAGCTTGCAGTCCTCACGCTATGGCTACACCTTC.